This T cell receptor beta chain is drawn from a study of cytomegalovirus exposure and HLA in healthy donors. Assay used: immunoSEQ multiplex PCR; TCRdb lists only in-frame clones, some missing. Of 200,000 to 250,000 clones listed, 87% were seen once; the top ten hold more than 10%. This sequence originates from a man younger than 30 in good health and CMV-seropositive. Sequences were obtained from PBMCs.

The CDR3 protein is CASSLSGTVPYEQYF. In DNA form, the CDR3 reads TGTGCCAGCAGTTTATCGGGGACGGTACCCTACGAGCAGTACTTC. This chain connects TRBV28 to TRBJ2-7; D could derive from TRBD1 or TRBD2 (5 bases each). The CDR3 spans 15 residues. Trimming left V 1 base short and J 2 bases short, with 12 bases between. Germline V CDR1 and CDR2: MDHEN, SYDVKM.